These 16 T cell receptor beta chains were sequenced from one sample in a study of T cells in Graves' hyperthyroidism and ophthalmopathy. RNA transcripts yielded amplified TCR beta CDR3 regions. The HTBI primer set was used in a first-round RT-PCR of the TCR CDR3. TCRdb independently ran MiXCR on the multiplex PCR reads; one entry per CDR3 protein. The sample shows about 420,000 distinct CDR3 sequences, approximately 15% of them seen only once. Source material: blood. Receptors were obtained from a woman aged 18 to 35 with Graves' hyperthyroidism.

This clonotype occurred many times. CDR3 DNA: TGTGCCAGCAGCCAAGACACGGGAGGGCTCGAGACCCAGTACTTC. Translation gives CASSQDTGGLETQYF. This chain joins TRBV3-1 and TRBJ2-5; 8 bases align to TRBD2. The J segment lost 5 bases and the V segment lost 0 bases, leaving 5 bases of the junction unmatched. The CDR3 totals 15 residues. Germline V gene data show CDR1 as LGHDT and CDR2 as YNNKEL (reference sequence).

This clonotype occurred many times. The chain joins TRBV20-1 to TRBJ1-3; D unresolved. The CDR3 loop spans 14 amino acids. The V and J ends lost 4 bases and 0 bases respectively, with 10 bases between them. The V gene's germline CDR1 is DFQATT and CDR2 SNEGSKA (reference sequence). The CDR3 nucleotides read TGCAGTGCTATCGAGGGCACCTCTGGAAACACCATATATTTT. Its protein product is CSAIEGTSGNTIYF.

This clonotype was found a few times. This chain links TRBV27 with TRBJ2-7, with D unclear. In germline, CDR1 is MNHEY, CDR2 SMNVEV (reference sequence). CDR3 length: 13 residues. The V end was cut by 4 bases, the J end by 2 bases, with 9 bases between. The CDR3 DNA sequence: TGTGCCAGCAGTTACGGGCACGCCTACGAGCAGTACTTC. This encodes CASSYGHAYEQYF.

At least ten counts were recorded for this clonotype. This chain uses TRBV2 with TRBJ2-7; D is unclear. Germline lookup yields CDR1 SNHLY and CDR2 FYNNEI. V was clipped by 6 bases and J by 1 base, with 10 bases between them. This CDR3 is built from 13 residues. The CDR3: CASRVDGSYEQYF. The CDR3 DNA reads TGTGCCAGCAGGGTTGACGGGTCCTACGAGCAGTACTTC.

This clonotype was picked up a small number of times. This rearrangement joins TRBV5-8 to TRBJ2-3; TRBD2 might be the D (6 bases). Germline V gives CDR1 SGHTS, CDR2 YDEGEE. V dropped 6 bases and J dropped 2 bases, with 16 bases sitting between them. The CDR3 contains 15 residues. Written as DNA, the CDR3 is TGTGCCAGCAACTCTCTAGCGCTGTTCACAGATACGCAGTATTTT. It encodes CASNSLALFTDTQYF.

Worth noting for this clonotype: This may be a read error: a much more frequent sequence differs by one nucleotide. The chain employs TRBV5-1 and TRBJ1-1; D not resolved. V was cut by 1 base and J by 9 bases, with 13 bases left in between. The CDR3 sequence is 13 residues long. Germline V CDR1 and CDR2: SGHRS, YFSETQ. The CDR3 DNA is TGCGCCAGCAGCTTGAATTACCGCTCTAAAGCTTTCTTT. Translating it yields CASSLNYRSKAFF.

This clonotype occurred many times. The rearrangement uses TRBV2 and TRBJ2-3; D is uncertain. The germline CDR1 and CDR2 sequences are SNHLY and FYNNEI. Trimming took 8 bases from V and 2 from J, leaving 14 bases between them. CDR3 length: 14 amino acids. CDR3 sequence: CASRRAQLTDTQYF. CDR3 DNA: TGTGCCAGCCGTCGGGCTCAACTCACAGATACGCAGTATTTT.

With respect to this clonotype: Relative to the germline gene, one junction end is altered; a read error may explain this. The chain recombines TRBV27 with TRBJ2-5; D ambiguous. The V gene's germline CDR1 is MNHEY and CDR2 SMNVEV (reference sequence). This CDR3 is 16 amino acids long. This chain's CDR3 is CANSPRPDHPGETQYF. The CDR3 nucleotides are TGTGCCAACAGTCCCCGCCCGGACCATCCCGGGGAGACCCAGTACTTC.

This clonotype was observed at least ten times. The CDR3: CASRQGKNEQFF. Written as DNA, the CDR3 is TGTGCCAGTAGACAGGGTAAAAATGAGCAGTTCTTC. The genes are TRBV6-1 and TRBJ2-1; 7 bases map to TRBD1. This CDR3 is 12 amino acids long. Looked up from germline, CDR1 is MNHNS and CDR2 is SASEGT. V dropped 9 bases and J dropped 7; count of bases not matched to a gene: 6.

Notes on this clonotype: Compared with germline, one end of the junction differs, possibly owing to a read error. J is TRBJ2-1 and V is TRBV7-2; TRBD1 is a possible D gene (7 bases). Germline CDR1 and CDR2: SGHTA and FQGNSA. The CDR3 loop spans 14 amino acids. This CDR3 reads CASRRGTAYNEQLF. As DNA, the CDR3 is TGTGCCAGCAGGCGCGGGACAGCCTACAATGAGCAGCTCTTC.

The chain couples TRBV27 to TRBJ1-1, with D unclear. V was clipped by 0 bases and J by 2 bases, with 10 bases between them. The CDR3 is 15 residues long. Germline loops: CDR1 MNHEY, CDR2 SMNVEV (reference sequence). In nucleotides, the CDR3 is TGTGCCAGCAGTTTATCGTGGGCCTCAAACACTGAAGCTTTCTTT. Amino acids: CASSLSWASNTEAFF.

This clonotype was recorded at least ten times. The V gene is TRBV7-9, the J gene TRBJ2-1, with 13 nucleotides matching TRBD2. The ends lost 5 bases at V and 0 bases at J; junction bases unmatched: 10. Germline V gene lookup returns CDR1 SEHNR and CDR2 FQNEAQ (reference sequence). This CDR3 spans 19 amino acids. DNA for the CDR3: TGTGCCAGCAGCCCCCCACTAGCGGGAGGGCCCAGCTCCTACAATGAGCAGTTCTTC. Its protein is CASSPPLAGGPSSYNEQFF.

This clonotype was counted at least ten times. This chain joins TRBV7-2 and TRBJ2-7, with unresolved D. The V gene lost 0 bases and the J gene lost 3 bases, with 9 bases spanning the gap. CDR1 SGHTA and CDR2 FQGNSA come from the germline V gene. This CDR3 is 14 amino acids long. Here the CDR3 DNA reads TGTGCCAGCAGCTTAGCTCCCCGTAGCTACGAGCAGTACTTC. It is translated as CASSLAPRSYEQYF.

This clonotype was found a few times. This sequence joins TRBV25-1 and TRBJ1-2, with D hard to call. Trimming removed 2 bases from V and 4 bases from J, with 5 bases in between. This CDR3 has 12 residues. Germline values: CDR1 MGHDK, CDR2 SYGVNS. CDR3 coding DNA: TGTGCCAGCAGTGAAGCAGCCTATGGCTACACCTTC. As protein: CASSEAAYGYTF.

This clonotype was detected only a few times. The chain joins TRBV5-6 to TRBJ1-6; 8 bases are shared with TRBD1. Germline V gene lookup returns CDR1 SGHDT and CDR2 YYEEEE. The length of the CDR3 is 16 residues. The trim removed 2 bases at V and 5 bases at J, leaving 6 bases unmatched. The DNA for the CDR3 is TGTGCCAGCAGCTTACAGGGGGGCGGAAATAATTCACCCCTCCACTTT. Encoded protein: CASSLQGGGNNSPLHF.

A word on this clonotype: Being one base from a much bigger clone, this may be a read error. The rearrangement links TRBV2 to TRBJ1-1; no firm D call. The CDR3 has 11 residues. The germline V gene has CDR1 SNHLY and CDR2 FYNNEI. The ends were cut back, 9 bases at V and 14 bases at J, with 19 bases in the middle. CDR3 DNA sequence: TGTGCCAGATTGATTGGAGGCAGGCTCTTCTTT. Its translation: CARLIGGRLFF.